Following are 23 T cell receptor beta chains from one sample sequenced in a study of shared clonotypes between healthy human individuals. Measured with immunoSEQ multiplex PCR; TCRdb has only the in-frame clones, and not every one. Found here are fewer than 1.6 million clones, approximately 98.5% of them singletons; the top ten hold about 0.35%. The source material was naive CD4+ T cells sorted from blood. The sample's subset: CD45RA+ positively selected. Every receptor here comes from a man younger than 45 in good health.

The chain carries TRBV5-1 and TRBJ2-2; D is undetermined. CDR1 is SGHRS and CDR2 is YFSETQ in the germline V gene. This CDR3 is built from 13 residues. The V gene lost 6 bases and the J gene lost 3 bases, with 9 bases spanning the gap. The CDR3 nucleotides are TGCGCCAGCATCCCCGCGCACACCGGGGAGCTGTTTTTT. Residues: CASIPAHTGELFF.

V is TRBV28 and J is TRBJ2-1; TRBD1 or TRBD2 may be the D gene (5 bases each). Germline V CDR1 and CDR2: MDHEN, SYDVKM. The germline V and J ends were trimmed by 1 base and 6 bases, with 10 bases remaining between them. This CDR3 is 14 amino acids long. CDR3 bases: TGTGCCAGCAGTTTATCCGACGGGACCAATGAGCAGTTCTTC. It codes for CASSLSDGTNEQFF.

J is TRBJ2-1 and V is TRBV9, with TRBD2 identical over 12 bases. The CDR3 consists of 18 residues. Germline assignment: CDR1 SGDLS and CDR2 YYNGEE. V dropped 0 bases and J dropped 7; count of bases not matched to a gene: 11. CDR3 bases: TGTGCCAGCAGCGTAGACCCACCTCTAGCGGGAGGGGGGAATGAGCAGTTCTTC. Protein: CASSVDPPLAGGGNEQFF.

The V call is TRBV7-9, the J call TRBJ1-4; D remains unclear. In germline, CDR1 is SEHNR, CDR2 FQNEAQ (reference sequence). There are 15 residues in the CDR3. Trimming shortened V by 2 bases and J by 7 bases, and 14 bases separated the two germline ends. CDR3: CASSLTAAGPEKLFF. For the CDR3, the DNA is TGTGCCAGCAGCTTAACGGCCGCCGGCCCTGAAAAACTGTTTTTT.

V and J are TRBV7-3 and TRBJ2-1; TRBD2 is a possible D gene (5 bases). Germline values: CDR1 SGHTA, CDR2 FQGTGA. V lost 5 bases to trimming and J lost 1 base, with 18 bases between them. This CDR3 is 17 amino acids long. For the CDR3, the DNA is TGTGCCAGCAGCCTGACCCCTACTAGTATTTCCTACAATGAGCAGTTCTTC. Translated: CASSLTPTSISYNEQFF.

The chain links TRBV5-5 to TRBJ1-3; 10 positions match TRBD1. The V gene end was trimmed by 2 bases and the J gene end by 0 bases; junction bases not matched to a gene: 11. The CDR3 length is 19 residues. Germline CDR1 SGHKS, CDR2 YYEKEE (reference sequence). As DNA, the CDR3 is TGTGCCAGCAGCTTTTGGGACAGGGGCAGTCGTTACTCTGGAAACACCATATATTTT. Residues: CASSFWDRGSRYSGNTIYF.

The chain links TRBV29-1 to TRBJ2-2; maybe TRBD2 (5 bases). The CDR3 sequence is 16 residues long. Trimming shortened V by 6 bases and J by 1 base, and 18 bases separated the two germline ends. The germline V gene has CDR1 SQVTM and CDR2 ANQGSEA. CDR3 amino acids: CSVLLEGKVNTGELFF. The CDR3 DNA follows: TGCAGCGTGTTACTAGAAGGCAAAGTGAACACCGGGGAGCTGTTTTTT.

In this sample, this clone turned up once. The genes are TRBV5-1 and TRBJ2-5; D not certain. The V gene lost 5 bases and the J gene lost 4 bases, with 9 bases spanning the gap. Germline lookup yields CDR1 SGHRS and CDR2 YFSETQ. This CDR3 is 12 amino acids long. CDR3 in amino acids: CASRTSGETQYF. The CDR3 nucleotides read TGCGCCAGCAGAACGAGTGGAGAGACCCAGTACTTC.

The chain employs TRBV11-2 and TRBJ2-5; D may be TRBD1 (6 bases). V lost 2 bases and J 5 bases, leaving 15 bases between the germline ends. CDR3 length equals 15 residues. Germline CDR1 SGHAT, CDR2 FQNNGV. The CDR3 DNA reads TGTGCCAGCAGCTTAACCTTGGGGGCTCGGGAGACCCAGTACTTC. Translation gives CASSLTLGARETQYF.

CDR3 bases: TGTGCCATCAGTGAGTCGAGAGACTCCTACGAGCAGTACTTC. Residues: CAISESRDSYEQYF. The rearrangement links TRBV10-3 to TRBJ2-7; the D is unclear. V shed 0 bases and J shed 0 bases, with 6 bases lying between them. The CDR3 runs 14 residues. CDR1 is ENHRY and CDR2 is SYGVKD in the germline V gene.

A single count supports this clone. The V call is TRBV28, the J call TRBJ1-1; the D is unclear. Trimming stripped 9 bases from V and 10 bases from J, with 21 bases between. Germline V lookup: CDR1 MDHEN, CDR2 SYDVKM. The CDR3 runs 13 residues. The CDR3 DNA reads as TGTGCCAGTTCTTTATTAAGTGAGCAAAGAGCTTTCTTT. Protein sequence: CASSLLSEQRAFF. The full variable domain, completed using reference TRBV28 and TRBJ1-1, is DVKVTQSSRYLVKRTGEKVFLECVQDMDHENMFWYRQDPGLGLRLIYFSYDVKMKEKGDIPEGYSVSREKKERFSLILESASTNQTSMYLCASSLLSEQRAFFGQGTRLTVV.

The rearrangement links TRBV11-2 to TRBJ2-3; no definite D call. Trimming took 0 bases from V and 4 from J, leaving 8 bases between them. The CDR3 length is 14 residues. CDR1 is SGHAT and CDR2 is FQNNGV in the germline V gene. The DNA of the CDR3 is TGTGCCAGCAGCTTAGATCGGCCAGCAGATACGCAGTATTTT. This sequence encodes CASSLDRPADTQYF.

The rearrangement links TRBV30 to TRBJ2-5; D not resolved. The V gene's germline CDR1 is GTSNPN and CDR2 SVGIG (reference sequence). CDR3 length: 14 amino acids. With 5 bases removed from V and 5 bases from J, the gap between germline ends came to 18 bases. Here the CDR3 DNA reads TGTGCCTGGGCCAGGCTGGGGTCCGGGGAGACCCAGTACTTC. As protein: CAWARLGSGETQYF. The full variable domain, its missing parts supplied by reference TRBV30 and TRBJ2-5, is SQTIHQWPATLVQPVGSPLSLECTVEGTSNPNLYWYRQAAGRGLQLLFYSVGIGQISSEVPQNLSASRPQDRQFILSSKKLLLSDSGFYLCAWARLGSGETQYFGPGTRLLVL.

The chain joins TRBV7-9 to TRBJ2-2; D is ambiguous. CDR3 length: 13 residues. Trimming cost V 3 bases and J 4 bases, with 6 bases left between them. Germline V lookup: CDR1 SEHNR, CDR2 FQNEAQ (reference sequence). In nucleotides, the CDR3 is TGTGCCAGCAGCTTTTCCCGCACCGGGGAGCTGTTTTTT. It specifies CASSFSRTGELFF.

The rearrangement uses TRBV9 and TRBJ2-2; the match to TRBD2 covers 10 bases. Germline V gene lookup returns CDR1 SGDLS and CDR2 YYNGEE. The ends lost 2 bases at V and 3 bases at J; junction bases unmatched: 7. The CDR3 sequence is 17 residues long. CDR3 protein: CASSVPSGRTDTGELFF. CDR3 sequence (DNA): TGTGCCAGCAGCGTGCCTAGCGGGAGAACGGACACCGGGGAGCTGTTTTTT.

The CDR3 nucleotides are TGTGCCAGCAGCCTAAGCGGGAGCGCCTCCTACGAGCAGTACTTC. It translates to CASSLSGSASYEQYF. V and J are TRBV9 and TRBJ2-7; TRBD2 matches at 8 bases. J lost 0 bases, V lost 4 bases, and 6 bases had no gene match. CDR3 size: 15 residues. Per germline, CDR1 SGDLS and CDR2 YYNGEE.

The rearrangement joins TRBV7-4 to TRBJ2-2; possibly TRBD1 for D (6 bases). Between the trimmed V and J ends, which lost 4 bases and 1 base, there was a span of 28 bases. The germline V gene encodes CDR1 SGHVT and CDR2 SQSDAQ. CDR3 length: 21 amino acids. CDR3 in amino acids: CASSSLPGHLRRYKNTGELFF. In DNA form, the CDR3 reads TGTGCCAGCAGCTCTTTACCGGGACACCTGAGGCGATATAAGAACACCGGGGAGCTGTTTTTT.

The rearrangement uses TRBV28 and TRBJ2-1; 9 bases agree with TRBD1. The V gene's germline CDR1 is MDHEN and CDR2 SYDVKM. CDR3 length: 16 amino acids. Germline trimming cut 5 bases from V and 3 bases from J; bases unmatched to any gene: 8. This CDR3 reads CASSHATGGFYNEQFF. In nucleotides, the CDR3 is TGTGCCAGCAGTCACGCGACAGGGGGTTTCTACAATGAGCAGTTCTTC.

This clone was seen just once. V and J are TRBV18 and TRBJ1-1; D may be TRBD1 (6 bases). The CDR3 length is 13 residues. The germline gives CDR1 KGHSH, CDR2 LQKENI. V was pared by 5 bases and J by 2 bases, with 9 bases between. CDR3 bases: TGTGCCAGCTCATACGGGGGCAACACTGAAGCTTTCTTT. Its protein is CASSYGGNTEAFF.

The chain recombines TRBV4-3 with TRBJ1-2, with D perhaps matching TRBD1 (6 bases). Trimming pared 4 bases from V and 4 bases from J, leaving 10 bases between. Germline-derived CDR1 and CDR2 are LGHNA and YSLEER. The CDR3 is 13 residues long. CDR3 bases: TGCGCCAGCAGCCGGACAGTGTCCTATGGCTACACCTTC. Protein: CASSRTVSYGYTF.

The chain combines TRBV19 with TRBJ2-4; D unclear. Trimming stripped 7 bases from V and 2 bases from J, with 6 bases between. CDR1 is LNHDA and CDR2 is SQIVND in the germline V gene (reference sequence). This CDR3 has 12 amino acids. The CDR3 loop is CASIGTKNIQYF. CDR3 coding DNA: TGTGCCAGTATTGGAACCAAAAACATTCAGTACTTC.

The chain couples TRBV11-3 to TRBJ2-1, with D perhaps TRBD2 (7 bases). Deletions cut 5 bases from V and 2 bases from J, with 10 bases between. The CDR3 consists of 14 residues. The V gene's germline CDR1 is SGHNT and CDR2 YENEEA. CDR3 protein: CASSGGAAYNEQFF. The CDR3, as DNA: TGTGCCAGCAGCGGGGGGGCGGCCTACAATGAGCAGTTCTTC.

The V gene is TRBV10-2, the J gene TRBJ2-1, with TRBD2 identical over 7 bases. Germline V gives CDR1 WSHSY, CDR2 SAAADI. The CDR3 has 15 amino acids. Trimming at V came to 3 bases and at J to 6 bases, leaving 8 bases not matched to a gene. The CDR3 region has the DNA TGCGCCAGCAGTGATAGACTAGCTATGAGCAATGAGCAGTTCTTC. Protein sequence: CASSDRLAMSNEQFF.